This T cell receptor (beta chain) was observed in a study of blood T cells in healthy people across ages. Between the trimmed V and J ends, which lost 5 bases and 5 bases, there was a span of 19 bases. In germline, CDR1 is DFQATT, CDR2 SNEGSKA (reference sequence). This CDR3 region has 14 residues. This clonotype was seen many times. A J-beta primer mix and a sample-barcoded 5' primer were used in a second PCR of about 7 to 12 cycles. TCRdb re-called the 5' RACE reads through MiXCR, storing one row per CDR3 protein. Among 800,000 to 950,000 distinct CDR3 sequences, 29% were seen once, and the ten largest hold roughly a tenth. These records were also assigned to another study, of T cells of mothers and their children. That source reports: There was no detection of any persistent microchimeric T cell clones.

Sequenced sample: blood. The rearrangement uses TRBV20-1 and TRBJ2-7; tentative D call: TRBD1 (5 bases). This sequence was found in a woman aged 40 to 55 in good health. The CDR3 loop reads CSAGVAQGGDEQYF. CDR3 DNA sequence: TGCAGTGCTGGGGTCGCTCAGGGCGGCGACGAGCAGTACTTC.